This TCR beta chain derives from a study of shared clonotypes between healthy human individuals. Per germline, CDR1 MNHEY and CDR2 SVGAGI. Trimming stripped 3 bases from V and 0 bases from J, with 15 bases between. The CDR3 loop spans 16 amino acids. Profiled with immunoSEQ multiplex PCR; TCRdb holds only in-frame clones, not every one. Counted here are approximately 530,000 clones, 90% to 97% occurring once; the ten biggest clones make up nearly 0.065%. The donors were adults (healthy and HIV-negative) with no recent acute infections or vaccinations. Sample: naive CD4+ T cells sorted from blood. Described subset: CD45RA+ positively selected. This chain links TRBV6-5 with TRBJ2-7, with D tentatively TRBD2 (6 bases). This receptor was identified in a woman in her twenties or thirties in good health. The CDR3 coding sequence is TGTGCCAGCAGTTATGGTTCAGCGACTAGCTCCTACGAGCAGTACTTC. Amino acid sequence: CASSYGSATSSYEQYF.